These 9 T cell receptor beta chains were all obtained from the same sample, sequenced in a study of cytomegalovirus exposure and HLA in healthy donors. Primers: 60 Vbeta forward and 13 Jbeta reverse. Using immunoSEQ multiplex PCR, the repertoire was profiled, and TCRdb retains in-frame clones only, with some absent. The table records tens of thousands of clones, about 89% of them present only once. Sequenced sample: PBMCs. Receptors originate from a man aged 30 to 39 in good health and CMV-seropositive.

Only a few counts were recorded for this clone. This chain uses TRBV6-1 with TRBJ1-2, with D uncertain. V was clipped by 6 bases and J by 0 bases, with 11 bases between them. The germline gives CDR1 MNHNS, CDR2 SASEGT. This CDR3 has 14 residues. The CDR3 sequence: CASSRELANYGYTF. Written as DNA, the CDR3 is TGTGCCAGCAGCCGGGAGCTAGCTAACTATGGCTACACCTTC.

The V call is TRBV5-1, the J call TRBJ1-1; D unclear. V was pared by 8 bases and J by 1 base, with 15 bases between. This CDR3 has 14 residues. Germline values: CDR1 SGHRS, CDR2 YFSETQ. CDR3 sequence (DNA): TGCGCCAGTGCAGTTCCGACTGGGAACACTGAAGCTTTCTTT. Translating gives CASAVPTGNTEAFF.

This CDR3 reads CASMVRTGSGANVLTF. The CDR3 DNA sequence: TGTGCCAGCATGGTTAGGACAGGGTCTGGGGCCAACGTCCTGACTTTC. The chain combines TRBV6-6 with TRBJ2-6; TRBD1 matches at 8 bases. Germline V lookup: CDR1 MNHNY, CDR2 SVGAGI (reference sequence). V lost 7 bases to trimming and J lost 1 base; unmatched junction nucleotides: 6. The CDR3 contains 16 residues.

The chain couples TRBV4-1 to TRBJ2-7; TRBD1 agrees at 10 bases. The length of the CDR3 is 14 residues. V gave up 4 bases and J gave up 3 bases; unmatched junction bases: 3. Germline CDR1 reads MGHRA; CDR2 reads YSYEKL. Written as DNA, the CDR3 is TGCGCCAGCAGCCCGGGACAGGGGAGCTACGAGCAGTACTTC. This codes for CASSPGQGSYEQYF.

The chain couples TRBV5-1 to TRBJ2-2, with 10 bases lining up with TRBD2. Germline V gives CDR1 SGHRS, CDR2 YFSETQ. The length of the CDR3 is 20 residues. The trim removed 3 bases at V and 5 bases at J, leaving 19 bases unmatched. CDR3 in amino acids: CASSSRWASGSLMKTGELFF. CDR3 DNA: TGCGCCAGCAGCTCTCGTTGGGCTAGCGGGAGTCTCATGAAAACCGGGGAGCTGTTTTTT.

V usage is TRBV19 and J usage is TRBJ2-2; D is perhaps TRBD2 (6 bases). V dropped 0 bases and J dropped 3 bases, with 14 bases sitting between them. The CDR3 runs to 17 residues. Germline V gives CDR1 LNHDA, CDR2 SQIVND (reference sequence). CDR3 protein: CASSIEEGWRDTGELFF. As DNA, the CDR3 is TGTGCCAGTAGTATAGAGGAAGGGTGGAGGGACACCGGGGAGCTGTTTTTT.

The rearrangement uses TRBV28 and TRBJ2-7; 8 bases map to TRBD2. V trimming: 2 bases; J trimming: 3 bases; junction bases outside the gene matches: 21. Per the germline V gene, CDR1 is MDHEN and CDR2 is SYDVKM. The CDR3 consists of 20 residues. The CDR3 loop reads CASSLLKSVLAAPWYYEQYF. The CDR3, as DNA: TGTGCCAGCAGTTTACTAAAATCGGTACTAGCGGCACCCTGGTACTACGAGCAGTACTTC.

This clone has more than one count but fewer than ten. The chain links TRBV4-1 to TRBJ1-2; D is undetermined. The CDR3 is 13 amino acids. Trimming took 5 bases from V and 8 from J, leaving 15 bases between them. Germline V gene sequence: CDR1 MGHRA, CDR2 YSYEKL. The chain's CDR3 is CASSRLGLEGYTF. CDR3 in DNA: TGCGCCAGCAGCAGGCTCGGACTGGAGGGCTACACCTTC.

The chain recombines TRBV28 with TRBJ1-2, with unresolved D. The CDR3 is made up of 13 amino acids. V was shortened by 7 bases and J by 3 bases, with 12 bases between the two germline ends. CDR1 and CDR2 from the germline V gene are MDHEN and SYDVKM. This chain's CDR3 is CASTPRPDYGYTF. The CDR3 DNA reads as TGTGCCAGCACCCCCAGGCCAGACTATGGCTACACCTTC.